This TCR beta chain was profiled in a study of blood T cell repertoires in COVID-19. The CDR3 has 13 amino acids. CDR1 is MNHEY and CDR2 is SMNVEV in the germline V gene (reference sequence). V was shortened by 6 bases and J by 5 bases, with 13 bases between the two germline ends. Only in-frame clones appear in the TCRdb table, and some are missing; sequencing was by immunoSEQ multiplex PCR. The sample carries tens of thousands of clones, about nine tenths recorded once. This clonotype originated in a man aged 55 to 70 with active COVID-19. The V call is TRBV27, the J call TRBJ2-5, with D possibly TRBD1 on 6 matching bases. Sequenced material: peripheral blood. CDR3 protein: CASRKQGRETQYF. The CDR3 DNA reads TGTGCCAGCAGAAAACAGGGTCGCGAGACCCAGTACTTC.